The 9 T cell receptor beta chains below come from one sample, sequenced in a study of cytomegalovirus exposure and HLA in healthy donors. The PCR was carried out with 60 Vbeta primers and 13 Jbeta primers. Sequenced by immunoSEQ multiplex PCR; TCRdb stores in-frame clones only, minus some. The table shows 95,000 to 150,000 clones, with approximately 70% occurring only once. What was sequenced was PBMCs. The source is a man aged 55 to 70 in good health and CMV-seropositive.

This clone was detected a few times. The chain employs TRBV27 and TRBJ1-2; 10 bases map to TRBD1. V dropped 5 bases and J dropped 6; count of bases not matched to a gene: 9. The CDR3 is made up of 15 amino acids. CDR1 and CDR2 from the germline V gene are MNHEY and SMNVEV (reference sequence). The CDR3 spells CASSSWDRGSHGYTF. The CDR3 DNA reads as TGTGCCAGCAGTAGCTGGGACAGGGGTAGTCATGGCTACACCTTC.

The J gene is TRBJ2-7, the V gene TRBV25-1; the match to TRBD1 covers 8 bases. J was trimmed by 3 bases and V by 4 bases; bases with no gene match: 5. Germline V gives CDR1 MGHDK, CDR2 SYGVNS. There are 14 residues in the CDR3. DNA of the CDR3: TGTGCCAGCAGTGGACAGGGGTCCCTCTACGAGCAGTACTTC. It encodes CASSGQGSLYEQYF.

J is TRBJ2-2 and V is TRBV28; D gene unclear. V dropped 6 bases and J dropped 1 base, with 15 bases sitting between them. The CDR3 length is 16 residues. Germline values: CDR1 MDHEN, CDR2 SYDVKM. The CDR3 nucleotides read TGTGCCAGCAGCCCCCCCTCCTACCGGAACACCGGGGAGCTGTTTTTT. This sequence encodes CASSPPSYRNTGELFF.

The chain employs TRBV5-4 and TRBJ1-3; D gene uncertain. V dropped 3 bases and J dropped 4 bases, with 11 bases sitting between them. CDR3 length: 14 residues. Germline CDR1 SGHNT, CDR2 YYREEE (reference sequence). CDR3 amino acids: CASSSSSTGNTIYF. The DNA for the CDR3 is TGTGCCAGCAGCTCCTCCTCGACAGGAAACACCATATATTTT.

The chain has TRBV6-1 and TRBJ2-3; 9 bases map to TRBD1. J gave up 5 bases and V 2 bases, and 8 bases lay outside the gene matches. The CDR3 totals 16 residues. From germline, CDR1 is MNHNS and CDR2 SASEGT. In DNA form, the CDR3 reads TGTGCCAGCAGTGAATATACAGGGGGCGAAGAAGATACGCAGTATTTT. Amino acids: CASSEYTGGEEDTQYF.

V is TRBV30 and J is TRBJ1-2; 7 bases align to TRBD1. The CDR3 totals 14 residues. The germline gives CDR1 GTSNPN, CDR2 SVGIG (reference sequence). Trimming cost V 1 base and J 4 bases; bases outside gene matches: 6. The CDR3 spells CAWSAGRGAYGYTF. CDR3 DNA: TGTGCCTGGAGTGCAGGCAGGGGGGCCTATGGCTACACCTTC.

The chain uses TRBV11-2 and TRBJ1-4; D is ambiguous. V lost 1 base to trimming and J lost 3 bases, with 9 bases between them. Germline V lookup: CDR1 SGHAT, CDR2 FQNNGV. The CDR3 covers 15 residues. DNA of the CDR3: TGTGCCAGCAGCTTAGGGTTGGGCCCTAATGAAAAACTGTTTTTT. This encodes CASSLGLGPNEKLFF.

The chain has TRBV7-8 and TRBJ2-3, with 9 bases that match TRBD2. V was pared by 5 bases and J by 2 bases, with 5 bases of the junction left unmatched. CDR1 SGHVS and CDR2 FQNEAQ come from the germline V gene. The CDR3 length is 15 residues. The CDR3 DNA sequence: TGTGCCAGCAGCCCGCCTAGCGGGGTCACAGATACGCAGTATTTT. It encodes CASSPPSGVTDTQYF.

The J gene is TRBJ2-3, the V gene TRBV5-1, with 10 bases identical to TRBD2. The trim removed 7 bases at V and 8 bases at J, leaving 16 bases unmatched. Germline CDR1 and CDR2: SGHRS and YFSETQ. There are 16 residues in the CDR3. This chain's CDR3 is CASEAVAGGLMGTQYF. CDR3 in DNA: TGCGCCAGCGAAGCAGTAGCGGGGGGATTGATGGGTACGCAGTATTTT. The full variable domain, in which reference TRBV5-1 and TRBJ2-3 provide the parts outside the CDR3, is KAGVTQTPRYLIKTRGQQVTLSCSPISGHRSVSWYQQTPGQGLQFLFEYFSETQRNKGNFPGRFSGRQFSNSRSEMNVSTLELGDSALYLCASEAVAGGLMGTQYFGPGTRLTVL.